Reported below is one TCR beta chain. This CDR3 spans 13 amino acids. With 1 base removed from V and 3 bases from J, the gap between germline ends came to 7 bases. The germline V gene has CDR1 SNHLY and CDR2 FYNNEI. The data belong to a study of blood T cells in healthy people across ages. Primed by a sample-barcoded 5' primer and a J-beta primer mix, a second PCR proceeded for 7 to 11 cycles. TCRdb processed the 5' RACE reads anew with MiXCR; each CDR3 protein has one entry. Of 1,800,000 or so distinct CDR3 sequences listed, about two fifths are singletons. Specimen: blood. The V call is TRBV2, the J call TRBJ2-7; the D is unclear. The sequence derives from a human donor in good health. The CDR3 region has the DNA TGTGCCAGCAGTGAAGTAATCGTCTACGAGCAGTACTTC. Protein product: CASSEVIVYEQYF.